This TCR beta chain came from a study of blood T cell repertoires in COVID-19. Study at large: The origin of the acute and convalescent COVID-19 samples was the United States, Italy and Spain. In each case, the material was cDNA or gDNA derived from T cells, B-cell-depleted T cells, or PBMCs.

Looked up from germline, CDR1 is ENHRY and CDR2 is SYGVKD. The CDR3 has 16 amino acids. The trim removed 10 bases at V and 1 base at J, leaving 14 bases unmatched. Source study methods: Nucleated cell counts were estimated from reference gene primer amplification. TCRdb's copy holds only in-frame clones and misses some; the assay was immunoSEQ multiplex PCR. V and J calls plus clone size are reproduced from that table; the DNA served to infer D and trimming. The table has a few hundred thousand clones, about 87% seen once. The chain combines TRBV10-3 with TRBJ2-3; 7 nucleotides line up with TRBD2. Sequenced material: peripheral blood. The origin of this receptor is a man between 65 and 80 years old with acute or convalescent COVID-19. The CDR3 sequence: CASSSSSGTGTDTQYF. The CDR3 DNA follows: TGTGCCAGCTCCTCCTCAAGCGGGACGGGCACAGATACGCAGTATTTT.